The 30 T cell receptor beta chains presented below share a single source sample, sequenced in a study of CD8+CD57+ T cells in acquired aplastic anemia (dated by TCRdb to 2016 to 2019). The sequencer was an Illumina HiSeq 2000. Genomic DNA served as template for TCR beta VDJ combination and CDR3 sequence profiling. Clones were called with MiXCR by TCRdb after fastp trimmed the public reads at Q25, and only in-frame beta chains were retained. CDR3 protein sequences are deduplicated, and each keeps its most common genes and DNA. A total of 250,000 to 350,000 distinct CDR3 sequences appear in this sample, around 60% of them only once. The top ten clones comprise 6.5% to 10% of the sample. Sequences were obtained from sorted CD4+, CD8+, or CD8+CD57+ T cells (not recorded which) from PBMCs. The receptors originated from a human donor with severe aplastic anemia or a healthy control (not recorded which).

This sequence joins TRBV5-1 and TRBJ1-2; weak D call: TRBD1 (6 bases). V was cut by 3 bases and J by 0 bases, with 12 bases left in between. From germline, CDR1 is SGHRS and CDR2 YFSETQ. CDR3 length equals 15 residues. The CDR3, as DNA: TGCGCCAGCAGCTCGGCCCAGGGGTCTAACTATGGCTACACCTTC. It yields the protein CASSSAQGSNYGYTF. The variable domain in full, with the rest retrieved from reference TRBV5-1 and TRBJ1-2, is KAGVTQTPRYLIKTRGQQVTLSCSPISGHRSVSWYQQTPGQGLQFLFEYFSETQRNKGNFPGRFSGRQFSNSRSEMNVSTLELGDSALYLCASSSAQGSNYGYTFGSGTRLTVV.

The rearrangement uses TRBV20-1 and TRBJ2-7; D is possibly TRBD2 (5 bases). Germline V gives CDR1 DFQATT, CDR2 SNEGSKA (reference sequence). V gave up 3 bases and J gave up 2 bases, with 5 bases separating them. The CDR3 totals 11 residues. The CDR3 DNA reads as TGCAGTGCTAGCGGGGCCTACGAGCAGTACTTC. Amino acids: CSASGAYEQYF.

With respect to this clonotype: An end of the junction differs from the germline gene, which may be a read error. The rearrangement uses TRBV10-1 and TRBJ2-3, with D tentatively TRBD2 (6 bases). Germline V CDR1 and CDR2: WNHNN, SYGVQD (reference sequence). CDR3 length: 13 amino acids. This chain's CDR3 is CAGSLSGADTQYF. Written as DNA, the CDR3 is TGCGCCGGCAGCCTCTCGGGGGCAGATACGCAGTATTTT.

This rearrangement joins TRBV10-3 to TRBJ1-6, with D maybe TRBD1 (5 bases). This CDR3 comprises 15 residues. V was pared by 6 bases and J by 0 bases, with 9 bases between. CDR1 ENHRY and CDR2 SYGVKD come from the germline V gene. This chain's CDR3 is CAISAGGSYNSPLHF. As DNA, the CDR3 is TGTGCCATCAGCGCCGGGGGCTCCTATAATTCACCCCTCCACTTT.

The rearrangement joins TRBV7-6 to TRBJ2-5, with D perhaps being TRBD1 or TRBD2 (6 bases each). Trimming removed 1 base from V and 4 bases from J, with 16 bases in between. CDR1 is SGHVS and CDR2 is FNYEAQ in the germline V gene. This CDR3 has 16 residues. The CDR3 loop is CASSLGQRGRTETQYF. The CDR3 DNA reads as TGTGCCAGCAGCTTAGGACAACGGGGGCGCACAGAGACCCAGTACTTC.

As regards this clonotype: A much larger clone lies one base from this, so it may be a read error. The chain combines TRBV25-1 with TRBJ2-3; 11 positions match TRBD2. Germline V gives CDR1 MGHDK, CDR2 SYGVNS. The CDR3 is made up of 18 amino acids. CDR3 region: CTSSLQGTSGGVSDTQYF. The CDR3 DNA sequence: TGTACCAGCAGCCTCCAAGGTACTAGCGGGGGAGTATCAGATACGCAGTATTTT.

The genes are TRBV19 and TRBJ1-2, with D possibly matching TRBD1 (6 bases). The CDR3 runs 15 residues. Germline-derived CDR1 and CDR2 are LNHDA and SQIVND (reference sequence). Trimming pared 3 bases from V and 6 bases from J, leaving 17 bases between. The CDR3 DNA reads as TGTGCCAGTAGTATTTGGCAGGGGCGGTTGGATGGCTACACCTTC. It codes for CASSIWQGRLDGYTF. Based on the CDR3 plus reference TRBV19 and TRBJ1-2, the full variable domain is DGGITQSPKYLFRKEGQNVTLSCEQNLNHDAMYWYRQDPGQGLRLIYYSQIVNDFQKGDIAEGYSVSREKKESFPLTVTSAQKNPTAFYLCASSIWQGRLDGYTFGSGTRLTVV.

This chain uses TRBV15 with TRBJ1-1; unclear D gene. There are 14 residues in the CDR3. The germline CDR1 and CDR2 sequences are LNHNV and YYDKDF (reference sequence). V shed 0 bases and J shed 2 bases, with 7 bases lying between them. The DNA of the CDR3 is TGTGCCACCAGCAGAGATTCCGTCAACACTGAAGCTTTCTTT. This sequence encodes CATSRDSVNTEAFF.

This clonotype came up many times. V and J are TRBV12-3 or TRBV12-4 and TRBJ1-6; 8 bases are shared with TRBD1. With V trimmed by 7 bases and J by 4 bases, 6 bases remained unmatched. The CDR3 is 15 amino acids. Written as DNA, the CDR3 is TGTGCCAGCACCGGGGACAGGTTATATAATTCACCCCTCCACTTT. Translation: CASTGDRLYNSPLHF.

The V call is TRBV10-3, the J call TRBJ1-5; D is uncertain. V lost 0 bases, J lost 0 bases, and 9 bases lay in between. Germline V CDR1 and CDR2: ENHRY, SYGVKD. The CDR3 has 16 amino acids. In DNA form, the CDR3 reads TGTGCCATCAGTGAGTCAACAGCGGTTAGCAATCAGCCCCAGCATTTT. Its protein is CAISESTAVSNQPQHF.

CDR3 in DNA: TGCGCCAGCAGCTCCTCGGTCTCCTACGAGCAGTACTTC. Its translation is CASSSSVSYEQYF. This rearrangement joins TRBV5-1 to TRBJ2-7; D not resolved. The CDR3 runs to 13 residues. The germline CDR1 and CDR2 sequences are SGHRS and YFSETQ. The V and J ends lost 3 bases and 0 bases respectively, with 7 bases between them.

J is TRBJ2-7 and V is TRBV7-2, with 7 bases matching TRBD2. V lost 5 bases to trimming and J lost 1 base; unmatched junction nucleotides: 8. The CDR3 covers 15 residues. The germline gives CDR1 SGHTA, CDR2 FQGNSA. CDR3 in amino acids: CASSIYVGGSYEQYF. CDR3 nucleotide sequence: TGTGCCAGCAGCATCTATGTGGGGGGGTCCTACGAGCAGTACTTC.

This clonotype was seen at least ten times. V gene TRBV4-2 combines with J gene TRBJ2-7, with 8 positions matching TRBD1. The CDR3 has 15 residues. CDR1 is LGHNA and CDR2 is YNFKEQ in the germline V gene. V shed 3 bases and J 6 bases; nucleotides not matched to a gene: 10. The CDR3 loop is CASSHDRGAMGEQYF. The CDR3, as DNA: TGTGCCAGCAGCCACGACAGGGGAGCTATGGGCGAGCAGTACTTC.

As concerns this clonotype: Being one base from a much bigger clone, this may be a read error. The V call is TRBV7-3, the J call TRBJ2-4, with D perhaps TRBD1 (6 bases). The germline gives CDR1 SGHTA, CDR2 FQGTGA. The CDR3 is 13 residues long. V was trimmed by 5 bases and J by 6 bases, leaving 11 bases between them. The CDR3 reads CASSIGDTNIQYF. The CDR3 region has the DNA TGTGCCAGCAGCATCGGGGACACAAACATTCAGTACTTC.

This clonotype showed up just a few times. The genes are TRBV6-5 and TRBJ2-7, with D perhaps TRBD1 (6 bases). This CDR3 region has 13 residues. The germline V gene encodes CDR1 MNHEY and CDR2 SVGAGI. Trimming removed 6 bases from V and 4 bases from J, with 13 bases in between. CDR3 DNA sequence: TGTGCCAGCAGCTCCGGGACAAAATACGAGCAGTACTTC. Protein: CASSSGTKYEQYF.

The chain recombines TRBV25-1 with TRBJ2-1, with D unresolved. With 2 bases removed from V and 9 bases from J, the gap between germline ends came to 5 bases. CDR1 is MGHDK and CDR2 is SYGVNS in the germline V gene. The CDR3 consists of 11 residues. This chain's CDR3 is CASSEVGEQFF. The DNA for the CDR3 is TGTGCCAGCAGTGAAGTGGGTGAGCAGTTCTTC.

V and J are TRBV20-1 and TRBJ1-2; TRBD1 agrees at 9 bases. CDR1 and CDR2 (germline): DFQATT, SNEGSKA (reference sequence). CDR3 length equals 12 residues. V dropped 1 base and J dropped 8; count of bases not matched to a gene: 2. In DNA, the CDR3 is TGCAGTGCTAGAGGCGACAGGGGGGGCTACACCTTC. It is translated as CSARGDRGGYTF.

The chain has TRBV7-6 and TRBJ2-5; 11 bases match TRBD1. Germline CDR1 SGHVS, CDR2 FNYEAQ. The J segment lost 5 bases and the V segment lost 6 bases, leaving 8 bases of the junction unmatched. The CDR3 has 15 amino acids. The CDR3 region is CASSSGTGGSETQYF. The CDR3 bases are TGTGCCAGCAGTTCAGGGACAGGGGGATCGGAGACCCAGTACTTC.

This chain connects TRBV29-1 to TRBJ2-7; 7 bases line up with TRBD2. Losses at the gene ends were 7 bases for V and 0 bases for J; bases not matched to a gene: 15. The length of the CDR3 is 16 residues. Germline CDR1 is SQVTM and CDR2 is ANQGSEA. In DNA form, the CDR3 reads TGCAGCGGCGCGGGAGTGAGCGGCCGAACCTCCTACGAGCAGTACTTC. This gives the protein CSGAGVSGRTSYEQYF.

The V call is TRBV12-5, the J call TRBJ2-3, with D possibly being TRBD1 or TRBD2 (5 bases each). The CDR3 is made up of 14 amino acids. V lost 9 bases and J lost 4, with 17 bases in between. In germline, CDR1 is LGHNT, CDR2 FRNRAP. Written as DNA, the CDR3 is TGTGCTAGCCGGGGCATCCGTGGGGCAGATACGCAGTATTTT. Its protein product is CASRGIRGADTQYF.

This clonotype appeared a few times. The CDR3 end shows no conserved phenylalanine or tryptophan, and so a read error is likely. The J gene is TRBJ2-2, the V gene TRBV6-5; 8 bases are a match to TRBD1. From germline, CDR1 is MNHEY and CDR2 SVGAGI. The CDR3 spans 17 residues. Germline trimming cut 0 bases from V and 3 bases from J; bases unmatched to any gene: 6. The CDR3 DNA is TGTGCCAGCAGTTACTCCGGACAGGGTTCATACACCGGGGAGCTGTTTTCT. Protein: CASSYSGQGSYTGELFS.

This chain connects TRBV24-1 to TRBJ2-7; tentative D call: TRBD1 (5 bases). This CDR3 contains 13 residues. With 4 bases removed from V and 3 bases from J, the gap between germline ends came to 9 bases. CDR1 and CDR2 from the germline V gene are KGHDR and SFDVKD. CDR3 DNA sequence: TGTGCCACCAGTGACCTCGACAGCTACGAGCAGTACTTC. Translation gives CATSDLDSYEQYF.

The rearrangement uses TRBV7-8 and TRBJ1-1; 7 bases are shared with TRBD1. This CDR3 comprises 15 residues. V lost 5 bases, J lost 2 bases, and 8 bases stayed unmatched. Germline V gene data show CDR1 as SGHVS and CDR2 as FQNEAQ. The CDR3 region is CASSTRTGPNTEAFF. The CDR3 nucleotides are TGTGCCAGCAGCACCCGGACAGGACCAAACACTGAAGCTTTCTTT.

This clonotype was observed many times. V and J are TRBV7-2 and TRBJ1-4; D gene unclear. The CDR3 contains 13 residues. The germline gives CDR1 SGHTA, CDR2 FQGNSA. The V end lost 2 bases, the J end lost 7 bases, and 8 bases lay between the germline ends. CDR3 in DNA: TGTGCCAGCAGCTTATGGGGAAGTGAAAAACTGTTTTTT. Protein sequence: CASSLWGSEKLFF.

The chain has TRBV7-8 and TRBJ2-7; D might be TRBD2 (5 bases). The CDR3 has 15 residues. V was clipped by 2 bases and J by 2 bases, with 13 bases between them. The germline V gene has CDR1 SGHVS and CDR2 FQNEAQ. The CDR3 bases are TGTGCCAGCAGCTTAAGGCCGGGGAACACCTACGAGCAGTACTTC. Translating gives CASSLRPGNTYEQYF. The full variable domain, with the rest looked up from reference TRBV7-8 and TRBJ2-7, is GAGVSQSPRYKVAKRGQDVALRCDPISGHVSLFWYQQALGQGPEFLTYFQNEAQLDKSGLPSDRFFAERPEGSVSTLKIQRTQQEDSAVYLCASSLRPGNTYEQYFGPGTRLTVT.

There are many counts of this clonotype. The chain links TRBV30 to TRBJ2-7; no firm D call. The CDR3 extends over 13 amino acids. Looked up from germline, CDR1 is GTSNPN and CDR2 is SVGIG (reference sequence). Trimming took 2 bases from V and 2 from J, leaving 10 bases between them. The CDR3 sequence is CAWSLSVTYEQYF. The CDR3 DNA sequence: TGTGCCTGGAGTCTGTCGGTTACCTACGAGCAGTACTTC. The full variable domain, its missing parts supplied by reference TRBV30 and TRBJ2-7, is SQTIHQWPATLVQPVGSPLSLECTVEGTSNPNLYWYRQAAGRGLQLLFYSVGIGQISSEVPQNLSASRPQDRQFILSSKKLLLSDSGFYLCAWSLSVTYEQYFGPGTRLTVT.

This clonotype was seen at least ten times. This chain uses TRBV19 with TRBJ1-2, with 10 bases matching TRBD1. Unmatched junction bases numbered 11, after V lost 6 bases and J lost 4 bases. The CDR3 length is 16 residues. Germline loops: CDR1 LNHDA, CDR2 SQIVND (reference sequence). CDR3 residues: CASSVNTGTGVYGYTF. The CDR3 DNA sequence: TGTGCCAGTAGCGTAAATACCGGGACAGGGGTCTATGGCTACACCTTC. The whole variable domain, filled in from reference TRBV19 and TRBJ1-2, reads DGGITQSPKYLFRKEGQNVTLSCEQNLNHDAMYWYRQDPGQGLRLIYYSQIVNDFQKGDIAEGYSVSREKKESFPLTVTSAQKNPTAFYLCASSVNTGTGVYGYTFGSGTRLTVV.

This clonotype has a handful of counts. This chain connects TRBV7-9 to TRBJ1-2; D perhaps matches TRBD1 (6 bases). The CDR3 is 13 residues long. V was trimmed by 6 bases and J by 4 bases, leaving 12 bases between them. Germline V gives CDR1 SEHNR, CDR2 FQNEAQ (reference sequence). The CDR3 nucleotides read TGTGCCAGCAGAGGAGGGGGTCCCTATGGCTACACCTTC. Amino acids: CASRGGGPYGYTF.

This chain links TRBV2 with TRBJ1-1; D may be TRBD1 (6 bases). This CDR3 contains 14 residues. The germline V gene encodes CDR1 SNHLY and CDR2 FYNNEI. The V end was cut by 7 bases, the J end by 0 bases, with 12 bases between. The CDR3 is CASTAGTLNTEAFF. The DNA for the CDR3 is TGTGCCAGCACCGCCGGGACATTGAACACTGAAGCTTTCTTT.

V is TRBV20-1 and J is TRBJ1-6; D is ambiguous. V was trimmed by 0 bases and J by 7 bases, leaving 7 bases between them. The CDR3 runs 13 residues. In germline, CDR1 is DFQATT, CDR2 SNEGSKA (reference sequence). CDR3 in amino acids: CSARDLRNSPLHF. Here the CDR3 DNA reads TGCAGTGCTAGAGATCTGAGAAATTCACCCCTCCACTTT.